Sequencing of this T cell receptor (beta chain) was carried out in a study of T-cell memory formation after mild COVID-19. Between the trimmed V and J ends, which lost 5 bases and 13 bases, there was a span of 17 bases. This CDR3 has 13 residues. In germline, CDR1 is SGHTA, CDR2 FQGTGA. Constant-segment primers were used for 5'RACE, and the resulting TCR alpha and TCR beta cDNA libraries carried sample barcodes and UMIs. TCRdb independently ran MiXCR on the 5' RACE reads; one entry per CDR3 protein. The data contain roughly 600,000 distinct CDR3 sequences, roughly 18% of them singletons. This TCR was sampled from an adult woman who had mild COVID-19 (a few samples of this study predate the infection). Cell type and time point are not known. The genes are TRBV7-3 and TRBJ2-2, with D possibly called TRBD1 or TRBD2 (6 bases each). The sequenced sample consisted of PBMCs or a T cell subset sorted from them (not recorded which). The CDR3 region has the DNA TGTGCCAGCAGCCCCCCCGGAGGGGGTGGGCTGTTTTTT. The encoded protein is CASSPPGGGGLFF.